This TCR beta chain derives from a study of a mutant IDH1 vaccine in newly diagnosed glioma. Study-wide context: The treated population exhibited a male proportion of about 60%, a female proportion of about 40%, and a mean age of about 39 years. Previous care, which was radiotherapy, temozolomide, or both, most often involved both. Broader study findings: Altogether, approximately 93% of patients exhibited vaccine-induced immune responses. No link was apparently found between pseudoprogression and changes in top peripheral T cell clonotypes.

Details on this clone: The antigen is undetermined.

Sample time point: week 5, during vaccination. Doses of 300 ug of mutant IDH1 20-mer peptide were given with topical imiquimod. The CDR3 totals 14 residues. CDR1 and CDR2 (germline): SGHAT, FQNNGV. V lost 5 bases and J lost 0, with 10 bases in between. Generated by immunoSEQ multiplex PCR, the TCRdb table keeps only in-frame clones and is missing some. The sample includes around 50,000 clones, just under 80% of them seen just once. This sample comprised PBMCs, obtained from a glioma patient whose treatment included an IDH1 peptide vaccine. The rearrangement links TRBV11-2 to TRBJ1-1; D gene uncertain. This TCR was sampled from a man aged 50-59 years with glioma. The chain's CDR3 is CASSPAGMNTEAFF. Here the CDR3 DNA reads TGTGCCAGCAGCCCTGCCGGTATGAACACTGAAGCTTTCTTT.